This TCR beta chain was sequenced in a study of graft-versus-host responses after intestinal transplantation. As for the study in general: Anti-thymocyte globulin was used for induction in all recipients, who then took tacrolimus and steroids for around 3 years.

A word on this clone: Antigen specificity is unknown.

Study-wide findings and caveats: Declining HvG levels early post-transplant were linked to peak circulating GvH clone levels.

The data were produced by immunoSEQ multiplex PCR, yet TCRdb's version contains in-frame clones alone and is incomplete. The sample consists of fewer than 30,000 clones, roughly 85% of them appearing once. V dropped 6 bases and J dropped 8 bases, with 14 bases sitting between them. This CDR3 comprises 13 residues. The germline V gene has CDR1 MNHNS and CDR2 SASEGT. The source material was PBMCs, sampled approximately 460 days after intestinal transplantation. The chain recombines TRBV6-1 with TRBJ2-1, with D possibly TRBD2 on 6 matching bases. The sequence was obtained from a human patient who received an intestinal transplant, so some T cells may come from the graft donor. The CDR3 DNA sequence: TGTGCCAGCAGGAGGGACTTGGACGATGAGCAGTTCTTC. Translation: CASRRDLDDEQFF.